Here is one T cell receptor (beta chain) with its context. Its binding antigen is unknown. No base quality values were provided; no much bigger clone lies one nucleotide off. In total, just over 650 healthy bone marrow donors made up the cohort. At the time of sampling, every cohort member was nominally healthy, though immune exposures that went unrecorded were likely present. The donor was CMV seropositive and was included in the group of 250 to 350 seropositive cohort members. A peripheral blood sample was provided by each donor, and peripheral blood mononuclear cells were used for TCR beta sequencing. Genomic DNA was extracted from the blood cell samples with the Qiagen DNeasy Blood Extraction Kit. Cut back by 4 bases and 0 bases, the V and J ends lie 7 bases apart. The cysteine opens and the phenylalanine closes a CDR3 of 12 amino acids. The entry retains the CDR3 DNA only, 36 bases that are in frame from base 1. The germline V gene (reference sequence) yields GTSNPN for CDR1 and SVGIG for CDR2.

The sample belongs to a study of cytomegalovirus exposure and HLA in healthy donors (dated by TCRdb to 2016 to 2017). Regarding the complete study: An earlier analysis of 587 of the donors reported roughly 300 Gb of sequence data and some 110 million unique TCR beta sequences obtained from approximately 180 million T cells. An early release that covered several hundred HLA-typed donors contained approximately 300 gigabases of sequencing data and some 87 million unique TCR sequences. Of the roughly 400 genotyped donors, roughly 80% fell in the genetic ancestry cluster associated with self-reported Caucasian donors. The study was designed to test whether signatures of past pathogen exposure could be identified by cataloging public T cell receptors. The study profiled the T cell repertoires of about 640 subjects by immunosequencing and related them to cytomegalovirus serostatus. Along with the roughly 670-subject first cohort, a separate validation cohort of about 110 different subjects was used. The study combined high-throughput TCR immunosequencing, statistical association of individual TCRs with disease status, and machine learning to predict cytomegalovirus infection status. In a later analysis, previously published TCR beta repertoires from 500 to 750 donors were re-analyzed and high-resolution HLA genotyping was added so that TCR occurrence patterns could be studied. In the later analysis, no new phenotypic data were used to find candidate immune exposures; instead, reliance was placed on TCR beta sequences and their occurrence across donors. To decide whether each TCR beta V gene segment behaved as functional or pseudogenic, an earlier analysis of nearly 600 of the donors relied on high-throughput TCR beta sequencing. Donor age, sex, ethnicity and CMV serostatus were compiled alongside the repertoire data. In a later genetic analysis, genome-wide SNP genotypes for about 65% of the roughly 700 donors were used, and that subset was treated as a discovery cohort. Every discovery cohort repertoire had been produced on one sequencing platform. Both class I and class II loci were covered by HLA typing, at four-digit resolution. Typing coverage varied by locus: roughly 620-630 donors for A, B, C, DRB1 and DQB1; 500 to 550 for DQA1; about 590 for DPA1; 450 to 480 for DPB1. A handful of DR-DQ haplotypes were handled as single units for association and clustering because linkage in the cohort was strong. On average, roughly 240,000 unique TCR beta nucleotide sequences were sequenced per donor among about 400 genotyped donors of the cohort, with 15% to 20% of those sequences being non-productive.

Broad study findings and their caveats: A later analysis reported that several top co-occurrence clusters appeared linked to parvovirus B19, influenza, CMV and Epstein-Barr virus. In vitro tests confirmed that a few of the cytomegalovirus-associated TCR beta chains recognize cytomegalovirus antigens. A later analysis found that most CMV-associated TCR beta chains appeared HLA-restricted, with HLA associations seemingly driven largely by CMV exposure. The study gave a list of 150 to 200 TCR beta chains associated with cytomegalovirus. A cluster of highly shared sequence variants was judged likely to be a technical artifact of the sequencing pipeline. For the cohort, immune exposure information was limited to CMV serostatus. In this cohort, only TCR beta chains were sequenced, and detectable features were limited by the absence of alpha or paired-chain data. A later analysis found that HLA-associated TCR beta chains were more clonally expanded and had lower generation probabilities than equally common non-associated chains. Broadly in line with IMGT annotations, most TCR beta V segments showed up in productive rearrangements about 87% or about 30% of the time in an earlier analysis of around 600 of the donors. A further reported finding was that TCR beta sequences accurately predicted the HLA-A and HLA-B alleles for most subjects in the first cohort. Specific HLA alleles were associated with 15,000 to 20,000 TCR beta sequences at a false discovery rate of 0.05 in a later analysis. Compared with the roughly 600-donor mean, donors in an Asian-associated ancestry cluster had fewer N-insertions in productive TCRs, according to a later genetic analysis. Because counts were too low, about 17 rarely observed V segments, including chromosome 9 orphons, were excluded from the earlier analysis of under 650 of the donors. Roughly uniform sequencing depth across donors was assumed in presence/absence analyses, although this assumption may not hold. Correlated functional status among segregating V segments might be attributable to linkage disequilibrium, but an unknown experimental factor could not be ruled out. The classifier was reported to diagnose cytomegalovirus status with high specificity and sensitivity in both the original cohort and the validation cohort. In a later analysis, the rate of TCR association differed among HLA loci, with DRB1 alleles having the most associated TCRs and HLA-C alleles having the fewest. Some IMGT-functional V segments, including TRBV6-2 and TRBV6-3, could not be told apart with the 87-base-pair reads, so those segments were excluded. Because HLA typing was unavailable for some donors at each locus, only the typed subset was used in association tests. Strong co-occurrence of HLA alleles, especially DR and DQ, made assigning TCR associations to individual alleles difficult. According to the authors, the approach could potentially be generalized to other disease states and immunological phenotypes. Across donors, most TCR sequences were observed very rarely, whereas some public TCRs were present in many individuals. V-gene and J-gene trimming of TCR beta chains was associated with a missense DCLRE1C variant in a later genetic analysis, and the association was replicated in an independent cohort.

Preparation of the library involved the immunoSEQ multiplex PCR assay. A mixture of 60 forward primers for TCR Vbeta segments and 13 reverse primers for TCR Jbeta segments was used in the multiplex PCR. A multiplex PCR assay on genomic DNA amplified the CDR3 region of rearranged TCR beta genes. The amplified TCR beta libraries were sequenced on the Illumina HiSeq System as 87-base-pair reads. In the authors' own workflow: In a later analysis, tens of millions of unique TCR beta chains were counted across the 500 to 850 repertoires, and approximately 11 million of these chains were shared by at least two donors. Raw reads were error-corrected and collapsed into unique sequences with a nearest-neighbor algorithm that merged closely related sequences to remove PCR and sequencing errors. V, D and J gene segments were assigned by aligning CDR3 sequences to IMGT reference sequences. Each retained sequence needed at least a six-nucleotide match to both a V gene segment and a J gene segment. A rearrangement counted as productive if the CDR3 had no stop codons and remained in frame with V and J, and every other rearrangement counted as non-productive. CDR3 was defined according to IMGT convention as the region running from the second conserved V-encoded cysteine to the conserved J-encoded phenylalanine. The earlier analysis of 587 of the donors excluded any sequence lacking an unambiguous match to a single V gene segment. An earlier analysis of a few hundred of the donors classified V segments as functional when productive rearrangements were above 56.7% and as segregating when the standard deviation between donors was above 5%. To diagnose cytomegalovirus status from the catalog of TCR beta chain sequences, a statistical classification framework was built. V and J gene assignment, in a later analysis, came from comparing TCR nucleotide sequences with IMGT/GENE-DB human TR gene sequences. A later analysis assigned CDR3 sequences and most-parsimonious VDJ recombination scenarios with the TCRdist pipeline. In a later analysis, each TCR beta chain was defined by its CDR3 amino acid sequence together with its V-gene family, and reads lacking a unique V-gene family were excluded. In a later analysis, 450 to 600 highly shared, low-generation-probability nucleotide sequences were removed to address suspected cross-contamination and a sequencing artifact. A later analysis calculated a clonal expansion index for each public chain from normalized within-repertoire ranks of inferred template counts. Generation probabilities in a later analysis came from a VDJ recombination model fitted to out-of-frame rearrangements, and those results were checked against IGoR. A later analysis scored TCR-TCR, TCR-HLA and TCR-CMV co-occurrence with hypergeometric tests, applying a repertoire-size bias correction to TCR pairs. False discovery rates were estimated in a later analysis by permuting HLA or CMV assignments 20 times. In a later analysis, co-occurring TCRs were grouped using DBSCAN, with TCRdist sequence similarity added in when clustering inside HLA-allele-positive subsets. Co-occurrence clustering excluded repertoires with fewer than 30,000 or more than 120,000 public chains, plus five with anomalous nucleotide sharing. TCRdb's version of the immuneACCESS table is confined to in-frame rearrangements and falls short of the full clone set. An unresolved V gene accounts for under half of the shortfall where checked; the remainder is of unknown origin. Clone size and V and J calls were adopted from that table, with D and trimming inferred from the DNA. Present in this sample are 140,000 to 150,000 clones, around 79% of which were seen just once. Together, the top ten hold 2.5% to 3.5% of the sample.

The chain uses TRBV30 and TRBJ2-7, and possibly TRBD2, on 5 matching bases. Sequencing was performed on PBMCs. The receptor was derived from a man aged 40-55 years in good health and CMV-seropositive. CDR3 sequence: CAWIRDSYEQYF. Here is the DNA: TGTGCCTGGATCCGGGACTCCTACGAGCAGTACTTC.